Following are 8 T cell receptor beta chains from one sample sequenced in a study of T cell responses to AZD1222 COVID-19 vaccine. Libraries were prepared by immunoSEQ multiplex PCR; TCRdb keeps only in-frame clonotypes and omits some of them. The data show over 100,000 clones, just over 90% seen once. Sequenced here: peripheral blood, sampled on day 0 of AZD1222 vaccination. The receptors originated from an adult in good health.

The V and J genes are TRBV10-1 and TRBJ2-7, with 8 bases aligning to TRBD1. V lost 5 bases to trimming and J lost 3 bases; unmatched junction nucleotides: 3. The CDR3 spans 13 residues. The germline V gene has CDR1 WNHNN and CDR2 SYGVQD (reference sequence). The CDR3 DNA follows: TGCGCCAGCAGTACCGGACAGGGCTACGAGCAGTACTTC. It translates to CASSTGQGYEQYF.

The genes are TRBV29-1 and TRBJ2-7; 9 positions agree with TRBD1. The CDR3 totals 13 residues. J gave up 0 bases and V 5 bases, and 2 bases lay outside the gene matches. Germline V gives CDR1 SQVTM, CDR2 ANQGSEA. CDR3 sequence reads: CSVTDRGSYEQYF. The CDR3 DNA follows: TGCAGCGTTACGGACAGGGGCTCCTACGAGCAGTACTTC.

The chain recombines TRBV19 with TRBJ1-6; no clear D gene. CDR1 and CDR2 from the germline V gene are LNHDA and SQIVND (reference sequence). The CDR3 consists of 14 residues. The ends were cut back, 5 bases at V and 6 bases at J, with 11 bases in the middle. The CDR3 sequence: CASSGPGGNSPLHF. CDR3 bases: TGTGCCAGTAGTGGGCCGGGAGGTAATTCACCCCTCCACTTT.

CDR3 loop: CASSLGVGKETQYF. The CDR3 bases are TGTGCCAGCAGCTTAGGGGTGGGGAAAGAGACCCAGTACTTC. The chain employs TRBV11-2 and TRBJ2-5; D not certain. The germline V and J ends were trimmed by 1 base and 3 bases, with 9 bases remaining between them. Germline values: CDR1 SGHAT, CDR2 FQNNGV. CDR3 length equals 14 residues.

In its sample, this clone was seen once. The rearrangement joins TRBV19 to TRBJ2-3; D unresolved. Trimming cost V 6 bases and J 6 bases, with 13 bases left between them. Germline lookup yields CDR1 LNHDA and CDR2 SQIVND (reference sequence). The CDR3 spans 13 residues. The CDR3 DNA reads TGTGCCAGTAGCCTCGGTGCGTGGGATACGCAGTATTTT. It encodes CASSLGAWDTQYF.

In its sample, this clone was seen once. This chain links TRBV12-3 or TRBV12-4 with TRBJ1-2; D unresolved. The CDR3 runs to 12 residues. V lost 5 bases, J lost 0 bases, and 4 bases lay in between. CDR3: CASSGANYGYTF. CDR3 in DNA: TGTGCCAGCAGTGGGGCTAACTATGGCTACACCTTC.

This clone was detected a few times. The rearrangement links TRBV7-2 to TRBJ2-7; 12 bases map to TRBD2. The trim removed 1 base at V and 7 bases at J, leaving 8 bases unmatched. This CDR3 has 16 amino acids. CDR1 is SGHTA and CDR2 is FQGNSA in the germline V gene. The DNA of the CDR3 is TGTGCCAGCAGCTTAGACCTAGCGGGGGGGCCGCGTGAGCAGTACTTC. It encodes CASSLDLAGGPREQYF.

This chain connects TRBV5-4 to TRBJ1-6, with D perhaps TRBD1 (5 bases). Germline V lookup: CDR1 SGHNT, CDR2 YYREEE (reference sequence). The V gene lost 1 base and the J gene lost 9 bases, with 11 bases spanning the gap. The CDR3 covers 14 residues. The CDR3 nucleotides are TGTGCCAGCAGCTTGCTGCAGGGAGGTTCACCCCTCCACTTT. Amino acids: CASSLLQGGSPLHF. Variable domain in full (rest from reference TRBV5-4 and TRBJ1-6): ETGVTQSPTHLIKTRGQQVTLRCSSQSGHNTVSWYQQALGQGPQFIFQYYREEENGRGNFPPRFSGLQFPNYSSELNVNALELDDSALYLCASSLLQGGSPLHFGNGTRLTVT.